This TCR beta chain is drawn from a study of molecular identifiers for immune sequencing clone quantification. This clonotype has just one count. Antigen: not known. This is likely a read error, given that the CDR3 carries no conserved phenylalanine or tryptophan at its end. The germline V gene encodes CDR1 LNHNV and CDR2 YYDKDF (reference sequence). This CDR3 comprises 16 residues. The germline V and J ends were trimmed by 5 bases and 5 bases, with 21 bases remaining between them. Libraries of bulk TCR were made by previously described methods (with listed TCR primers). TCRdb reprocessed the PCR reads with MiXCR, giving one entry per CDR3 protein. There are more than 550,000 distinct CDR3 sequences in the sample; around 25% occur only once, and roughly 0.83% lies in the top ten. General study points: More than 98% of effector molecules, versus under 1% of naive-cell molecules, belonged to clones above 20 RNA copies.

Sequenced: naive CD8+ T cells from blood, with Jurkat cell RNA spiked in. As for subset: FACS-sorted CD8+CD4-CCR7+CD45RA+ naive T cells. This rearrangement joins TRBV15 to TRBJ1-1; D uncertain. This TCR was recovered from a human donor in good health. Some libraries in this study had Jurkat cell RNA spiked in. Here the CDR3 reads CATSAGGPLIGTEAFS. The CDR3 DNA reads TGTGCCACCAGCGCCGGCGGGCCCCTTATTGGGACTGAAGCTTTCTCT.